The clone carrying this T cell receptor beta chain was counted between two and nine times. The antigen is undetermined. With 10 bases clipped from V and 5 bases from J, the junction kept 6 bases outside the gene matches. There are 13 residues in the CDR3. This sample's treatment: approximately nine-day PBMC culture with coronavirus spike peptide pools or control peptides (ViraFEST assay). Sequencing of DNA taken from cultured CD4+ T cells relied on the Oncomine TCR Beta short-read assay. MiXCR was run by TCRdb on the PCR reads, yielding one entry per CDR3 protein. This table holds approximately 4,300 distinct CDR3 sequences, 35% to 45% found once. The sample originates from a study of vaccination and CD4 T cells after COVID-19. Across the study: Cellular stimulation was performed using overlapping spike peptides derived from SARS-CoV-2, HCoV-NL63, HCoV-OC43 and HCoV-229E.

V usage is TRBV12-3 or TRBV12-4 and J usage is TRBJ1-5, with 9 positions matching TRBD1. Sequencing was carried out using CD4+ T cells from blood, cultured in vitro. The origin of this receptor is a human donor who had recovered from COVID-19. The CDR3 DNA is TGTGCCACCTCGGGACAGGGACATCAGCCCCAGCATTTT. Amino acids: CATSGQGHQPQHF.